The T cell receptor (beta chain) described here comes from a study of shared clonotypes between healthy human individuals. This clone has just one count. Unmatched junction bases numbered 12, after V lost 4 bases and J lost 3 bases. Germline-derived CDR1 and CDR2 are MGHRA and YSYEKL. The CDR3 runs to 16 residues. Only in-frame clones appear in the TCRdb table, and some are missing; sequencing was by immunoSEQ multiplex PCR. The sample carries more than 1,200,000 clones, about 98.5% recorded once. The rearrangement joins TRBV4-1 to TRBJ2-7; 7 bases line up with TRBD2. Sequenced material: naive CD4+ T cells sorted from blood. Subset denoted: CD45RA+ positively selected. The clonotype was recovered from a man aged 25 to 40 in good health. For the CDR3, the DNA is TGCGCCAGCAGCCCTTATCCGGGACTACCAGACTACGAGCAGTACTTC. This codes for CASSPYPGLPDYEQYF.